The clone carrying this T cell receptor beta chain was counted ten times or more. The antigen remains undetermined. This may come from a read error, since a much larger clone is one base off. A second PCR, run for roughly 7 to 12 cycles, used a sample-barcoded 5' primer plus a J-beta primer mix. Each cDNA molecule was tagged by a template-switch adaptor with 12 random nucleotides. TCRdb itself ran the 5' RACE reads through MiXCR, one entry per CDR3 protein. The table has 800,000 or so distinct CDR3 sequences, about 47% seen once. This entry comes from a study of blood T cells in healthy people across ages. Study-wide points: Researchers said unsorted PBMCs prevented a conclusive naive versus antigen-experienced comparison. Age brought a roughly linear fall in TCR beta diversity measured per million T cells.

Germline assignment: CDR1 SGHVS and CDR2 FQNEAQ. The CDR3 sequence is 14 residues long. The draw of peripheral blood yielded around 10 milliliters from each donor. The material sequenced was blood. The rearrangement links TRBV7-8 to TRBJ2-5; 11 bases match TRBD2. Near its end, the DNA agrees better with TRBJ2-7, so the J call may be wrong. This clonotype originated in an elderly man in good health. In DNA, the CDR3 is TGTGCCAGCAGCTCCGGGACTAGCGGAGGCGAGCAGTACTTC. Translated, it gives CASSSGTSGGEQYF.